These T cell receptor beta chains were read from a single sample in a study of shared clonotypes between healthy human individuals. TCRdb's copy holds only in-frame clones and misses some; the assay was immunoSEQ multiplex PCR. The sample includes roughly 1,600,000 clones, approximately 98.5% seen only once; the top ten take roughly 0.36%. Material: naive CD4+ T cells sorted from blood. The receptors were sampled from a man aged 25-40 years in good health. Both conserved end residues are trimmed from each CDR3.

V gene: TRBV19
J gene: TRBJ2-1
CDR3 length: 13
CDR3 protein: ASSIVSGSHNEQF

V gene: TRBV18
J gene: TRBJ1-4
CDR3 length: 10
CDR3 protein: ASSPAREKLF

V gene: TRBV18
J gene: TRBJ1-1
CDR3 length: 16
CDR3 protein: ASSPPSPLGVGWTEAF

V gene: TRBV7-2
J gene: TRBJ2-7
CDR3 length: 15
CDR3 protein: ASSLGPGTGGIYEQY

V gene: TRBV2
J gene: TRBJ2-7
CDR3 length: 13
CDR3 protein: ASRGTGAPSYEQY

V gene: TRBV5-6
J gene: TRBJ1-2
CDR3 length: 12
CDR3 protein: ASSLFGSNYGYT

V gene: TRBV27
J gene: TRBJ2-7
CDR3 length: 11
CDR3 protein: ASSSEPLREQY

V gene: TRBV5-4
J gene: TRBJ2-1
CDR3 length: 13
CDR3 protein: ASSLAVSSSSEQF

V gene: TRBV7-6
J gene: TRBJ2-1
CDR3 length: 13
CDR3 protein: ASSLTLSSYNEQF

V gene: TRBV18
J gene: TRBJ1-4
CDR3 length: 12
CDR3 protein: ASSPRTKEQKLF

V gene: TRBV15
J gene: TRBJ1-4
CDR3 length: 12
CDR3 protein: ATSREGGIEKLF

V gene: TRBV7-2
J gene: TRBJ1-1
CDR3 length: 13
CDR3 protein: ASSSAGAGSTEAF

V gene: TRBV9
J gene: TRBJ2-2
CDR3 length: 12
CDR3 protein: ASSANPNTGELF

V gene: TRBV29-1
J gene: TRBJ2-5
CDR3 length: 9
CDR3 protein: RARQGETQY

V gene: TRBV6-1
J gene: TRBJ2-7
CDR3 length: 12
CDR3 protein: ASKIRGGGYEQY

V gene: TRBV18
J gene: TRBJ2-1
CDR3 length: 12
CDR3 protein: ASSRGRTTEEQF

V gene: TRBV18
J gene: TRBJ2-3
CDR3 length: 13
CDR3 protein: ASSPSGTYTDTQY

V gene: TRBV25-1
J gene: TRBJ1-3
CDR3 length: 14
CDR3 protein: ASSGFDSTSGNTIY

V gene: TRBV29-1
J gene: TRBJ2-5
CDR3 length: 10
CDR3 protein: SVVSGRGSQY

V gene: TRBV5-1
J gene: TRBJ2-5
CDR3 length: 15
CDR3 protein: ASSLLVRLAGEETQY

V gene: TRBV28
J gene: TRBJ2-7
CDR3 length: 10
CDR3 protein: ASRQGRYEQY

V gene: TRBV7-2
J gene: TRBJ2-7
CDR3 length: 11
CDR3 protein: ASSRGFRYEQY

V gene: TRBV5-5
J gene: TRBJ2-1
CDR3 length: 17
CDR3 protein: ASSTGDPQDLKLNNEQF

V gene: TRBV19
J gene: TRBJ1-5
CDR3 length: 12
CDR3 protein: ASSAGPGNQPQH

V gene: TRBV7-9
J gene: TRBJ2-7
CDR3 length: 16
CDR3 protein: ASSLTLSWRELSYEQY

V gene: TRBV9
J gene: TRBJ2-7
CDR3 length: 13
CDR3 protein: ASSVEAGGTYEQY

V gene: TRBV19
J gene: TRBJ2-1
CDR3 length: 13
CDR3 protein: ASSGRLAGDGEQF

V gene: TRBV9
J gene: TRBJ2-2
CDR3 length: 10
CDR3 protein: ASSLNTGELF

V gene: TRBV10-3
J gene: TRBJ2-7
CDR3 length: 12
CDR3 protein: AISERSSTYEQY

V gene: TRBV9
J gene: TRBJ2-3
CDR3 length: 14
CDR3 protein: ASSVGGRGYTDTQY

V gene: TRBV5-1
J gene: TRBJ2-1
CDR3 length: 14
CDR3 protein: ASSLNKPSSYNEQF

V gene: TRBV27
J gene: TRBJ2-3
CDR3 length: 15
CDR3 protein: ASSATRDVFGTDTQY

V gene: TRBV9
J gene: TRBJ2-1
CDR3 length: 14
CDR3 protein: ASSPPGTSVYNEQF

V gene: TRBV10-2
J gene: TRBJ2-7
CDR3 length: 13
CDR3 protein: ASSLPGLAPYEQY

V gene: TRBV29-1
J gene: TRBJ1-5
CDR3 length: 11
CDR3 protein: SVGGTGEQPQH

V gene: TRBV18
J gene: TRBJ2-7
CDR3 length: 11
CDR3 protein: ASSPSVSYEQY

V gene: TRBV7-7
J gene: TRBJ2-1
CDR3 length: 12
CDR3 protein: ASSASHTAHEQF

V gene: TRBV9
J gene: TRBJ1-3
CDR3 length: 17
CDR3 protein: ASSVDPGTGVISGNTIY

V gene: TRBV7-9
J gene: TRBJ2-5
CDR3 length: 8
CDR3 protein: ASSEETQY

V gene: TRBV6-1
J gene: TRBJ2-7
CDR3 length: 12
CDR3 protein: ASSESAGGGEQY

V gene: TRBV5-6
J gene: TRBJ2-1
CDR3 length: 9
CDR3 protein: ASSWTTEQF

V gene: TRBV5-1
J gene: TRBJ2-1
CDR3 length: 14
CDR3 protein: ASSLERLALNNEQF

V gene: TRBV6-5
J gene: TRBJ2-1
CDR3 length: 13
CDR3 protein: ASSYVQLAGSEQF

V gene: TRBV28
J gene: TRBJ2-1
CDR3 length: 13
CDR3 protein: ASRPPGLALNEQF

V gene: TRBV5-1
J gene: TRBJ2-1
CDR3 length: 15
CDR3 protein: ASSGGWTPSSYNEQF